Presented here are 29 T cell receptor beta chains from one specimen sequenced in a study of shared clonotypes between healthy human individuals. Here immunoSEQ multiplex PCR was the method, and the copy in TCRdb shows in-frame clones only, minus some. Of about 1 million clones in the sample, approximately 80% are singletons; the top ten hold approximately 0.5%. The sequenced sample was memory CD4+ T cells from PBMCs. Stated subset: CD45RA-negative fraction. These receptors all come from a young man in good health. Some clones in this sample may be carry-over from other donors' samples.

The chain couples TRBV5-6 to TRBJ1-1; no definite D call. CDR1 and CDR2 (germline): SGHDT, YYEEEE. Trimming pared 0 bases from V and 1 base from J, leaving 7 bases between. The CDR3 is 14 amino acids. CDR3 sequence reads: CASSLGWGNTEAFF. The CDR3 region has the DNA TGTGCCAGCAGCTTGGGCTGGGGGAACACTGAAGCTTTCTTT. The variable domain in full, with the rest retrieved from reference TRBV5-6 and TRBJ1-1, is DAGVTQSPTHLIKTRGQQVTLRCSPKSGHDTVSWYQQALGQGPQFIFQYYEEEERQRGNFPDRFSGHQFPNYSSELNVNALLLGDSALYLCASSLGWGNTEAFFGQGTRLTVV.

V and J are TRBV10-3 and TRBJ2-7; possible D gene TRBD2, 6 bases. Germline assignment: CDR1 ENHRY and CDR2 SYGVKD. CDR3 length equals 14 residues. V was cut by 5 bases and J by 0 bases, with 11 bases left in between. The CDR3 DNA sequence: TGTGCCATCAGTCTAGGGACTCTCTCCTACGAGCAGTACTTC. Amino acid sequence: CAISLGTLSYEQYF.

A few counts support this clone. One end of the junction is discordant with germline, which a read error may explain. This chain joins TRBV5-6 and TRBJ1-2; D gene unclear. Germline loops: CDR1 SGHDT, CDR2 YYEEEE. The CDR3 is 12 residues long. In DNA, the CDR3 is TGTGCCAGCAGCTTCGGAAGGGAATTCCTCAAATTC. It codes for CASSFGREFLKF. The whole variable domain, remainder taken from reference TRBV5-6 and TRBJ1-2, is DAGVTQSPTHLIKTRGQQVTLRCSPKSGHDTVSWYQQALGQGPQFIFQYYEEEERQRGNFPDRFSGHQFPNYSSELNVNALLLGDSALYLCASSFGREFLKFGSGTRLTVV.

The chain joins TRBV10-2 to TRBJ2-7; no firm D call. V lost 7 bases and J 1 base, leaving 11 bases between the germline ends. Germline V gene sequence: CDR1 WSHSY, CDR2 SAAADI. The CDR3 loop spans 13 amino acids. CDR3 sequence reads: CASMVRVSYEQYF. The CDR3, as DNA: TGCGCCAGCATGGTTCGGGTTTCCTACGAGCAGTACTTC.

This chain connects TRBV28 to TRBJ2-3; D may match TRBD1 or TRBD2 (6 bases each). Trimming left V 0 bases short and J 0 bases short, with 13 bases between. Germline V gene data show CDR1 as MDHEN and CDR2 as SYDVKM. This CDR3 has 17 amino acids. The CDR3 is CASSLWGGGGSTDTQYF. DNA for the CDR3: TGTGCCAGCAGTTTATGGGGGGGCGGAGGAAGCACAGATACGCAGTATTTT.

The rearrangement links TRBV29-1 to TRBJ1-5; D uncertain. The length of the CDR3 is 11 residues. Trimming pared 2 bases from V and 3 bases from J, leaving 2 bases between. The germline gives CDR1 SQVTM, CDR2 ANQGSEA. The DNA of the CDR3 is TGCAGCGTTGAATCCAATCAGCCCCAGCATTTT. Its protein is CSVESNQPQHF.

The gene calls are TRBV27 and TRBJ2-7, with TRBD2 matching 8 bases. Germline V CDR1 and CDR2: MNHEY, SMNVEV (reference sequence). V trimming: 7 bases; J trimming: 0 bases; junction bases outside the gene matches: 8. The CDR3 loop spans 15 amino acids. The CDR3 loop is CASTRTSGFSYEQYF. CDR3 DNA: TGTGCCAGCACCCGAACTAGCGGCTTCTCCTACGAGCAGTACTTC.

The rearrangement links TRBV2 to TRBJ1-1; 9 bases map to TRBD1. Germline CDR1 SNHLY, CDR2 FYNNEI. V gave up 2 bases and J gave up 4 bases; unmatched junction bases: 2. This CDR3 spans 14 amino acids. The CDR3 loop reads CASSENRGLTEAFF. The CDR3 DNA reads as TGTGCCAGCAGTGAAAACAGGGGGCTCACTGAAGCTTTCTTT. Looking up the rest from reference TRBV2 and TRBJ1-1 gives the full variable domain: EPEVTQTPSHQVTQMGQEVILRCVPISNHLYFYWYRQILGQKVEFLVSFYNNEISEKSEIFDDQFSVERPDGSNFTLKIRSTKLEDSAMYFCASSENRGLTEAFFGQGTRLTVV.

As concerns this clone: Within the sample, other DNA sequences also encode this same CDR3. V usage is TRBV28 and J usage is TRBJ1-5, with D unresolved. From germline, CDR1 is MDHEN and CDR2 SYDVKM. The CDR3 spans 11 residues. Trimming removed 3 bases at V and 7 bases at J, with 4 bases between. The DNA of the CDR3 is TGTGCCAGCAGTTTTAGGCAGCCCCAGCATTTT. It translates to CASSFRQPQHF.

This sequence joins TRBV7-2 and TRBJ2-5; 7 bases agree with TRBD1. Per the germline V gene, CDR1 is SGHTA and CDR2 is FQGNSA. The ends lost 3 bases at V and 4 bases at J; junction bases unmatched: 5. The CDR3 runs 14 residues. The CDR3 nucleotides are TGTGCCAGCAGCTTTCGGGCAGGGGGAGAGACCCAGTACTTC. Residues: CASSFRAGGETQYF.

The rearrangement uses TRBV4-2 and TRBJ1-5; D might be TRBD1 (6 bases). The germline gives CDR1 LGHNA, CDR2 YNFKEQ. Trimming left V 5 bases short and J 4 bases short, with 18 bases between. CDR3 size: 16 residues. The CDR3, as DNA: TGTGCCAGCAGCGAGGGGGGGGCGTTAGGGAATCAGCCCCAGCATTTT. It codes for CASSEGGALGNQPQHF.

The chain couples TRBV28 to TRBJ2-7; 8 bases are shared with TRBD2. J was trimmed by 3 bases and V by 6 bases; bases with no gene match: 13. The CDR3 length is 16 residues. CDR1 is MDHEN and CDR2 is SYDVKM in the germline V gene. The CDR3 spells CASRGWSGRSNYEQYF. CDR3 nucleotide sequence: TGTGCCAGCAGGGGGTGGAGCGGGAGATCTAACTACGAGCAGTACTTC.

The CDR3 bases are TGTGCCAGCAGTTGGGACAGCCGTGTCCAGCCCCAGCATTTT. The encoded protein is CASSWDSRVQPQHF. The genes are TRBV6-6 and TRBJ1-5, with 7 bases that match TRBD1. Unmatched junction bases numbered 7, after V lost 4 bases and J lost 7 bases. The CDR3 spans 14 residues. Germline V gives CDR1 MNHNY, CDR2 SVGAGI (reference sequence).

This clone is a singleton in its sample. The chain has TRBV6-5 and TRBJ1-5; D call uncertain. CDR3 length: 13 residues. Looked up from germline, CDR1 is MNHEY and CDR2 is SVGAGI. Between the trimmed V and J ends, which lost 5 bases and 5 bases, there was a span of 10 bases. The CDR3 reads CASSTRGYQPQHF. The CDR3 region has the DNA TGTGCCAGCAGTACTCGCGGGTATCAGCCCCAGCATTTT.

The rearrangement joins TRBV7-2 to TRBJ2-1; tentative D call: TRBD2 (6 bases). Germline-derived CDR1 and CDR2 are SGHTA and FQGNSA. Deletions cut 6 bases from V and 2 bases from J, with 14 bases between. The CDR3 contains 15 residues. CDR3 sequence reads: CASSPGGDPYNEQFF. CDR3 coding DNA: TGTGCCAGCAGTCCGGGCGGGGACCCCTACAATGAGCAGTTCTTC.

V gene TRBV7-2 combines with J gene TRBJ1-5; a possible D gene is TRBD1 (6 bases). The CDR3 spans 14 residues. V was cut by 3 bases and J by 8 bases, with 14 bases left in between. In germline, CDR1 is SGHTA, CDR2 FQGNSA. The CDR3 DNA reads as TGTGCCAGCAGCTTGTCCCGGGACATTGAGCCCCAGCATTTT. This sequence encodes CASSLSRDIEPQHF.

This sequence joins TRBV9 and TRBJ1-4; perhaps TRBD1 as D (5 bases). The V end was cut by 3 bases, the J end by 4 bases, with 13 bases between. Germline lookup yields CDR1 SGDLS and CDR2 YYNGEE. The CDR3 is made up of 15 amino acids. The CDR3 sequence: CASSERGSFNEKLFF. The CDR3 DNA reads as TGTGCCAGCAGCGAGCGGGGCAGCTTTAATGAAAAACTGTTTTTT. The full variable domain, completed using reference TRBV9 and TRBJ1-4, is DSGVTQTPKHLITATGQRVTLRCSPRSGDLSVYWYQQSLDQGLQFLIQYYNGEERAKGNILERFSAQQFPDLHSELNLSSLELGDSALYFCASSERGSFNEKLFFGSGTQLSVL.

The CDR3 region is CASSPTRQGADTQYF. The CDR3 nucleotides read TGTGCCAGCAGCCCAACCCGACAGGGGGCAGATACGCAGTATTTT. The chain carries TRBV9 and TRBJ2-3, with 9 positions matching TRBD1. The CDR3 has 15 amino acids. V trimming: 4 bases; J trimming: 4 bases; junction bases outside the gene matches: 7. Germline lookup yields CDR1 SGDLS and CDR2 YYNGEE.

This clone was detected only a few times. The gene calls are TRBV5-1 and TRBJ2-1; the match to TRBD1 covers 9 bases. V lost 4 bases to trimming and J lost 7 bases; unmatched junction nucleotides: 6. Per germline, CDR1 SGHRS and CDR2 YFSETQ. This CDR3 is 14 amino acids long. CDR3: CASSPRQGGNEQFF. CDR3 DNA: TGCGCCAGCAGCCCTAGACAGGGGGGTAATGAGCAGTTCTTC.

J is TRBJ2-7 and V is TRBV6-5, with 9 bases identical to TRBD1. This CDR3 is 14 amino acids long. With V trimmed by 6 bases and J by 2 bases, 5 bases remained unmatched. Germline CDR1 MNHEY, CDR2 SVGAGI. The CDR3 region has the DNA TGTGCCAGCAGGAAACGACAGGGGGCCTACGAGCAGTACTTC. It is translated as CASRKRQGAYEQYF.

This clone was seen repeatedly, ten times or more. This chain connects TRBV6-1 to TRBJ2-1, with 9 bases fitting TRBD2. V was pared by 4 bases and J by 11 bases, with 15 bases of the junction left unmatched. CDR1 is MNHNS, CDR2 SASEGT, per germline. The CDR3 runs 16 residues. DNA for the CDR3: TGTGCCAGCAGTGGAACCGGGACTAGCCGGGTCGGGAAGCAGTTCTTC. It yields the protein CASSGTGTSRVGKQFF.

J is TRBJ2-1 and V is TRBV4-2; D is possibly TRBD2 (6 bases). Trimming cost V 0 bases and J 8 bases, with 26 bases left between them. Germline assignment: CDR1 LGHNA and CDR2 YNFKEQ. The CDR3 spans 19 residues. In DNA form, the CDR3 reads TGTGCCAGCAGCCAAGACCCCCTTTCGATCGCGGGGAGAGTAGATGAGCAGTTCTTC. Translation gives CASSQDPLSIAGRVDEQFF.

The gene calls are TRBV2 and TRBJ2-7; a weak D match, TRBD2 (6 bases). The CDR3 runs to 13 residues. The V end was cut by 7 bases, the J end by 5 bases, with 15 bases between. Germline CDR1 reads SNHLY; CDR2 reads FYNNEI. This chain's CDR3 is CASNPTGAHEQYF. CDR3 DNA: TGTGCCAGCAACCCGACGGGAGCCCACGAGCAGTACTTC.

This chain connects TRBV11-2 to TRBJ2-1, with TRBD2 as a possible D gene (6 bases). The germline V gene has CDR1 SGHAT and CDR2 FQNNGV. This CDR3 comprises 11 residues. Trimming shortened V by 1 base and J by 13 bases, and 8 bases separated the two germline ends. The CDR3 loop is CASSLAGLQFF. For the CDR3, the DNA is TGTGCCAGCAGCTTAGCGGGACTCCAGTTCTTC. The full variable domain, its missing parts supplied by reference TRBV11-2 and TRBJ2-1, is EAGVAQSPRYKIIEKRQSVAFWCNPISGHATLYWYQQILGQGPKLLIQFQNNGVVDDSQLPKDRFSAERLKGVDSTLKIQPAKLEDSAVYLCASSLAGLQFFGPGTRLTVL.

The chain employs TRBV6-4 and TRBJ2-7; tentatively, D is TRBD2 (6 bases). CDR3 length: 17 residues. The V end was cut by 5 bases, the J end by 2 bases, with 22 bases between. Germline V gives CDR1 MRHNA, CDR2 SNTAGT. CDR3 sequence reads: CASSWSPPERVTYEQYF. CDR3 sequence (DNA): TGTGCCAGCAGTTGGTCACCCCCAGAGCGGGTTACCTACGAGCAGTACTTC.

The V gene is TRBV7-9, the J gene TRBJ2-3; 10 bases are a match to TRBD2. CDR3 size: 17 residues. In germline, CDR1 is SEHNR, CDR2 FQNEAQ (reference sequence). J was trimmed by 6 bases and V by 1 base; bases with no gene match: 10. The CDR3 DNA reads TGTGCCAGCAGCTTAGATACTAGCGGGACCTTTAGGGATACGCAGTATTTT. Translated: CASSLDTSGTFRDTQYF.

The J gene is TRBJ1-1, the V gene TRBV6-1, with 9 bases identical to TRBD1. This CDR3 has 15 amino acids. Germline CDR1 MNHNS, CDR2 SASEGT. V lost 8 bases, J lost 0 bases, and 7 bases stayed unmatched. CDR3 amino acids: CASGGTGTLNTEAFF. The DNA for the CDR3 is TGTGCCAGCGGGGGGACAGGGACATTGAACACTGAAGCTTTCTTT.

V and J are TRBV15 and TRBJ1-2; no firm D call. Per the germline V gene, CDR1 is LNHNV and CDR2 is YYDKDF (reference sequence). V shed 0 bases and J shed 8 bases, with 13 bases lying between them. CDR3 length: 14 amino acids. The CDR3 is CATSRDSAVRGYTF. The CDR3 DNA sequence: TGTGCCACCAGCAGAGATAGCGCTGTTAGGGGCTACACCTTC.

V is TRBV30 and J is TRBJ2-2; D might be TRBD1 or TRBD2, each matching 5 bases. The V end lost 3 bases, the J end lost 6 bases, and 5 bases lay between the germline ends. Germline CDR1 GTSNPN, CDR2 SVGIG (reference sequence). The CDR3 is 11 amino acids. The DNA of the CDR3 is TGTGCCTGGAGGGGGGCCGGGGAGCTGTTTTTT. Translated: CAWRGAGELFF.